This entry lists 6 T cell receptor beta chains sequenced from one sample in a study of read filtering for tumor transcriptome and immune sequencing. Molecular barcoded adaptors covering alpha/delta and beta/gamma chains were used on approximately 400 ng RNA. TCRdb processed the reads anew with MiXCR; each CDR3 protein has one entry. The top ten hold approximately 10% of the sample, which has roughly 130,000 distinct CDR3 sequences, approximately 13% seen once. The sequenced sample consisted of a population of CD138-negative cells sorted from bone marrow. All receptors come from a donor at least 40 years old with multiple myeloma.

There are many counts of this clonotype. CDR3 region: CSVAASGWAAEQYF. DNA for the CDR3: TGCAGCGTTGCGGCTAGCGGGTGGGCCGCCGAGCAGTACTTC. J is TRBJ2-7 and V is TRBV29-1, with TRBD2 identical over 8 bases. The germline V gene encodes CDR1 SQVTM and CDR2 ANQGSEA. The CDR3 consists of 14 residues. Trimming removed 4 bases from V and 6 bases from J; junction bases left unmatched: 11.

Points on this clonotype: It may be a read error: a sequence one base away is much more abundant. The J gene is TRBJ2-2, the V gene TRBV20-1; the match to TRBD2 covers 10 bases. Germline assignment: CDR1 DFQATT and CDR2 SNEGSKA (reference sequence). V gave up 7 bases and J gave up 6 bases; unmatched junction bases: 8. This CDR3 spans 14 amino acids. The CDR3 sequence is CSVPDLAGAGELFF. The DNA for the CDR3 is TGCAGTGTTCCGGACCTAGCGGGAGCCGGGGAGCTGTTTTTT.

This clonotype was seen many times. This sequence joins TRBV20-1 and TRBJ1-4, with D perhaps matching TRBD1 (5 bases). Trimming removed 3 bases at V and 8 bases at J, with 10 bases between. Per germline, CDR1 DFQATT and CDR2 SNEGSKA (reference sequence). This CDR3 is built from 12 residues. This CDR3 is CSASSRDEKLFF. CDR3 bases: TGCAGTGCTAGTAGCCGGGACGAAAAACTGTTTTTT.

This clonotype has just a few counts. The rearrangement uses TRBV3-1 and TRBJ2-1; 13 positions agree with TRBD2. Germline V gene sequence: CDR1 LGHDT, CDR2 YNNKEL (reference sequence). V gave up 5 bases and J gave up 7 bases; unmatched junction bases: 8. This CDR3 comprises 16 residues. Here the CDR3 DNA reads TGTGCCAGCAGCTACGGACTAGCGGGAGAGGGGAATGAGCAGTTCTTC. Translation: CASSYGLAGEGNEQFF.

This clonotype was counted many times. The CDR3 sequence: CASSYGPYEQYF. DNA for the CDR3: TGTGCCAGCAGTTACGGACCCTACGAGCAGTACTTC. The chain couples TRBV6-6 to TRBJ2-7; D is unresolved. V dropped 2 bases and J dropped 2 bases, with 4 bases sitting between them. This CDR3 is 12 amino acids long. Germline loops: CDR1 MNHNY, CDR2 SVGAGI (reference sequence).

This clonotype was detected many times. The chain joins TRBV20-1 to TRBJ2-1; 12 nucleotides align to TRBD2. CDR1 and CDR2 from the germline V gene are DFQATT and SNEGSKA (reference sequence). V trimming: 0 bases; J trimming: 2 bases; junction bases outside the gene matches: 5. This CDR3 has 17 amino acids. The CDR3 nucleotides are TGCAGTGCTAGAGATCCCCGGACTAGCGGGACCTACAATGAGCAGTTCTTC. Protein product: CSARDPRTSGTYNEQFF.